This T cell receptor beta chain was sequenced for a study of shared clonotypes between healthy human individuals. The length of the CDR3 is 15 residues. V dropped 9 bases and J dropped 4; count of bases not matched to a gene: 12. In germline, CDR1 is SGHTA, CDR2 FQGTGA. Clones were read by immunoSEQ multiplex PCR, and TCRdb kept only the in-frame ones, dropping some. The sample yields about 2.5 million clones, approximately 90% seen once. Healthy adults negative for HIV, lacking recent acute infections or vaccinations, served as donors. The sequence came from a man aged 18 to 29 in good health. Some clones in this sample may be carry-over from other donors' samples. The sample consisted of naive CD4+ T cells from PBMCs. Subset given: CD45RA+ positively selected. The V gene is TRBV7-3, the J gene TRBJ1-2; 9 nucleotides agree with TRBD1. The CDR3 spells CARIRRDRASYGYTF. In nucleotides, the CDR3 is TGTGCCAGAATCCGCCGGGACAGGGCTAGCTATGGCTACACCTTC.